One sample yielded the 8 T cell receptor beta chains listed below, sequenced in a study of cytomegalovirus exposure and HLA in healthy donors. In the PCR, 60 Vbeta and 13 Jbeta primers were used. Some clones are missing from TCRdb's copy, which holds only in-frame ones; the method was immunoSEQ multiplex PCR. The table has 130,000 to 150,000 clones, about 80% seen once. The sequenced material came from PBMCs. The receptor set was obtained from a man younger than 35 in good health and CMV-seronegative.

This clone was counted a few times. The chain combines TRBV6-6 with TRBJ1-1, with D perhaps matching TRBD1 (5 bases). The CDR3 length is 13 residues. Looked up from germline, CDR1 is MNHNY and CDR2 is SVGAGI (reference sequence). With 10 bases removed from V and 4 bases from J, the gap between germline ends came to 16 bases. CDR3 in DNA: TGTGCCACCCGGTCGACCGGGGGCACTGAAGCTTTCTTT. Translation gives CATRSTGGTEAFF.

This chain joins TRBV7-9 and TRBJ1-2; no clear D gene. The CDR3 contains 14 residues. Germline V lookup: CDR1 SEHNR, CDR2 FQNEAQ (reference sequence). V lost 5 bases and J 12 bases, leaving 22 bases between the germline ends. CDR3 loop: CASSPLSGPLSHTF. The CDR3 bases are TGTGCCAGCAGCCCGCTATCAGGCCCCCTATCCCACACCTTC.

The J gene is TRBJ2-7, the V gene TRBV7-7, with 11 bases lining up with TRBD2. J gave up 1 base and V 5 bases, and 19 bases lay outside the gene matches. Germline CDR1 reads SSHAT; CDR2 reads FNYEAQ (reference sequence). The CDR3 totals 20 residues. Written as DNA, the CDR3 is TGTGCCAGCAGCCCCGGGGTGGGTAGCGGGGGGGCCGGGGCTTCCTACGAGCAGTACTTC. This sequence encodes CASSPGVGSGGAGASYEQYF.

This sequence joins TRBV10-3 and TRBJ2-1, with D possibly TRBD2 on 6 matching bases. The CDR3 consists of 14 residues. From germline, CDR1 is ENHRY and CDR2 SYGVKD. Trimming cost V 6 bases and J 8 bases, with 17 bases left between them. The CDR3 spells CAISAGLAADEQFF. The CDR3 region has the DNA TGTGCCATCAGCGCAGGCTTAGCGGCCGATGAGCAGTTCTTC.

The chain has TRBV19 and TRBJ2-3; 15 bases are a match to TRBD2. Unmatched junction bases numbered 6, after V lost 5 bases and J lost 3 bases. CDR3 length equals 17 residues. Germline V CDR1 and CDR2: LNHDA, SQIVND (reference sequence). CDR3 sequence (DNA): TGTGCCAGTAGTCTTACGGGACTAGCGGGGGGTACAGATACGCAGTATTTT. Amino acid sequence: CASSLTGLAGGTDTQYF.

CDR3 sequence reads: CASSEAWFRGGNQPQHF. The CDR3, as DNA: TGTGCCAGCAGTGAAGCGTGGTTTCGGGGGGGGAATCAGCCCCAGCATTTT. The chain uses TRBV2 and TRBJ1-5, with a tentative D call TRBD1 (5 bases). This CDR3 contains 17 residues. Germline CDR1 and CDR2: SNHLY and FYNNEI. Trimming shortened V by 0 bases and J by 4 bases, and 16 bases separated the two germline ends.

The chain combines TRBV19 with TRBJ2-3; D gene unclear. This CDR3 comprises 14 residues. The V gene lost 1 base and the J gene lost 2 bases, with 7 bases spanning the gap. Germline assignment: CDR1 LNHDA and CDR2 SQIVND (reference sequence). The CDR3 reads CASSIAIPTDTQYF. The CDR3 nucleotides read TGTGCCAGTAGTATAGCTATCCCCACAGATACGCAGTATTTT.

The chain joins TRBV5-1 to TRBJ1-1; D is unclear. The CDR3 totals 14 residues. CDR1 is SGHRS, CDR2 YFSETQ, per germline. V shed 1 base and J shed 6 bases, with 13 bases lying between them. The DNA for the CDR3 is TGCGCCAGCAGCTTGAATGGAGTAGTTCCTGAAGCTTTCTTT. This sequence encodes CASSLNGVVPEAFF. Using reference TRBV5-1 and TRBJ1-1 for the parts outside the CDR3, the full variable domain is KAGVTQTPRYLIKTRGQQVTLSCSPISGHRSVSWYQQTPGQGLQFLFEYFSETQRNKGNFPGRFSGRQFSNSRSEMNVSTLELGDSALYLCASSLNGVVPEAFFGQGTRLTVV.